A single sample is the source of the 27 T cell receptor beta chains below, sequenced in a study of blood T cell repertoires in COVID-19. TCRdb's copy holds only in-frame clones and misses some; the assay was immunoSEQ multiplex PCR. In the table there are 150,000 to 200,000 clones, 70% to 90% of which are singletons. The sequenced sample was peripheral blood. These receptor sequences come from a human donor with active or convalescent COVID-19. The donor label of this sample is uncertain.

The CDR3 spells CASSGGKGINEQFF. CDR3 in DNA: TGTGCCAGCAGCGGAGGTAAGGGGATCAATGAGCAGTTCTTC. V usage is TRBV9 and J usage is TRBJ2-1, with D perhaps TRBD1 (5 bases). Germline V gene lookup returns CDR1 SGDLS and CDR2 YYNGEE. The CDR3 runs to 14 residues. V lost 3 bases to trimming and J lost 6 bases, with 13 bases between them.

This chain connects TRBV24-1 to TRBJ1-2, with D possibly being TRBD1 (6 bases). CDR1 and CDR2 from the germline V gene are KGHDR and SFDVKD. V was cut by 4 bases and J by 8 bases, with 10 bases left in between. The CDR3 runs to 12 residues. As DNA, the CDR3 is TGTGCCACCAGTGACCGGGGACACGGCTACACCTTC. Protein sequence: CATSDRGHGYTF.

The CDR3 is CASSPAAGVFYGYTF. The CDR3 DNA reads TGTGCCAGTAGCCCGGCGGCCGGGGTGTTCTATGGCTACACCTTC. The chain is built from TRBV19 and TRBJ1-2; D is undetermined. Per germline, CDR1 LNHDA and CDR2 SQIVND (reference sequence). Trimming stripped 6 bases from V and 4 bases from J, with 18 bases between. The CDR3 consists of 15 residues. The full variable domain, with the rest looked up from reference TRBV19 and TRBJ1-2, is DGGITQSPKYLFRKEGQNVTLSCEQNLNHDAMYWYRQDPGQGLRLIYYSQIVNDFQKGDIAEGYSVSREKKESFPLTVTSAQKNPTAFYLCASSPAAGVFYGYTFGSGTRLTVV.

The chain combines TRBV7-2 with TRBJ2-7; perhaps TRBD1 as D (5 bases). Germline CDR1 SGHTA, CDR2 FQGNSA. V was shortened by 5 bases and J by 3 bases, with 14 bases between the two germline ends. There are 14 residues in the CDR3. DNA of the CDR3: TGTGCCAGCAGCGAGGACATCGAAGGCTACGAGCAGTACTTC. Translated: CASSEDIEGYEQYF.

CDR3 amino acids: CASSLAEGDTQYF. The CDR3 nucleotides read TGTGCCAGCAGTCTGGCGGAGGGAGATACGCAGTATTTT. The chain is built from TRBV5-8 and TRBJ2-3; D perhaps matches TRBD2 (6 bases). V lost 5 bases and J lost 5, with 12 bases in between. CDR3 length: 13 residues. Germline V gene lookup returns CDR1 SGHTS and CDR2 YDEGEE.

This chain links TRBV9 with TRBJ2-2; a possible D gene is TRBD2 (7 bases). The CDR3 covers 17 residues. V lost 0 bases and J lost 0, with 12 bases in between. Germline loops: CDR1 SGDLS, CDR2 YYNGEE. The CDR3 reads CASSVDGGGPNTGELFF. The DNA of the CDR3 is TGTGCCAGCAGCGTAGACGGCGGGGGCCCGAACACCGGGGAGCTGTTTTTT.

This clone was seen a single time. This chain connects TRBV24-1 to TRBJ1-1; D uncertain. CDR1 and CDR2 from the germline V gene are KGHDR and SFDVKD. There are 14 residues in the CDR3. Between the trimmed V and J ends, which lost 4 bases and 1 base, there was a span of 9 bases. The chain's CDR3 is CATSDGVGNTEAFF. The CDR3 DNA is TGTGCCACCAGTGACGGAGTCGGGAACACTGAAGCTTTCTTT.

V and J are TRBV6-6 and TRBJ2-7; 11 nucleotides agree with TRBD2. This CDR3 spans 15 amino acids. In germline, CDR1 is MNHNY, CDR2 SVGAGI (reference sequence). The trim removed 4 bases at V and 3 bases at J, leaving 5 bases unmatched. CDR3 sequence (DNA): TGTGCCAGCAGTTCTCGGACTAGCGGGTACTACGAGCAGTACTTC. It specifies CASSSRTSGYYEQYF.

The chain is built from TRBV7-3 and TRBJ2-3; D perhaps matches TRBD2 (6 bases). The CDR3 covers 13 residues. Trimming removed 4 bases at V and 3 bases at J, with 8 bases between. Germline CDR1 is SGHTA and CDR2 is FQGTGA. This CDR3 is CASSSGRTDTQYF. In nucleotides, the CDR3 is TGTGCCAGCAGCTCGGGGAGGACAGATACGCAGTATTTT.

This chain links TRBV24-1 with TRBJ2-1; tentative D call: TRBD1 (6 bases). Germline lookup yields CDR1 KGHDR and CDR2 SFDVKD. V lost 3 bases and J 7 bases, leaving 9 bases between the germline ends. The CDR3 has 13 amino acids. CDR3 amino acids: CATSDGGGNEQFF. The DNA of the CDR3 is TGTGCCACCAGTGATGGGGGCGGGAATGAGCAGTTCTTC.

The CDR3 sequence: CASSYSIGGQETQYF. CDR3 DNA sequence: TGTGCCAGCAGTTACTCGATCGGGGGGCAAGAGACCCAGTACTTC. V usage is TRBV6-6 and J usage is TRBJ2-5; 7 bases match TRBD2. CDR1 and CDR2 from the germline V gene are MNHNY and SVGAGI (reference sequence). The CDR3 is made up of 15 amino acids. Losses at the gene ends were 0 bases for V and 2 bases for J; bases not matched to a gene: 3.

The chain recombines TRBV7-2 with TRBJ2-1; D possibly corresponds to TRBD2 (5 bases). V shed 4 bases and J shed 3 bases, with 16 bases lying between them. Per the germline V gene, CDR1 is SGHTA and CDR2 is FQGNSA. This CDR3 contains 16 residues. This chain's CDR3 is CASSYAGSRRYNEQFF. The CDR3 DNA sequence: TGTGCCAGCAGCTATGCGGGTAGTCGACGCTACAATGAGCAGTTCTTC.

The CDR3, as DNA: TGTGCCAGCAGCCGTTTGCCAGGCTCCTATGGCTACACCTTC. Protein sequence: CASSRLPGSYGYTF. This rearrangement joins TRBV3-1 (or the pseudogene TRBV3-2) to TRBJ1-2; no reliable D call. Germline values: CDR1 LGHDT, CDR2 YNNKEL (reference sequence). V lost 4 bases and J 4 bases, leaving 13 bases between the germline ends. This CDR3 region has 14 residues.

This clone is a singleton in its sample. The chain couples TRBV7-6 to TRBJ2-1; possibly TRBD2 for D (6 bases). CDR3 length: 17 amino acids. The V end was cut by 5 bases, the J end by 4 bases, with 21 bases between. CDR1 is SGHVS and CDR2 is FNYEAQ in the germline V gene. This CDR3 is CASSTGTRAIMYNEQFF. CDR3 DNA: TGTGCCAGCAGCACCGGGACTCGGGCCATTATGTACAATGAGCAGTTCTTC.

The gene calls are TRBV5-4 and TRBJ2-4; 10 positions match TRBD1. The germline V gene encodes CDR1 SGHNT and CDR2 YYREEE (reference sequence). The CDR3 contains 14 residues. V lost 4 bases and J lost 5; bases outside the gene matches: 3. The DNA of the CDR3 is TGTGCCAGCAGCGGACAGGGGGGCGAAAACATTCAGTACTTC. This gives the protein CASSGQGGENIQYF.

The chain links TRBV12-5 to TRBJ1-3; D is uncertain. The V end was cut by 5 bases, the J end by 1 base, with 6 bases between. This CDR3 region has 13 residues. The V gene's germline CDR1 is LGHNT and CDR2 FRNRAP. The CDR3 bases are TGTGCTAGTGGTCCCCTATCTGGAAACACCATATATTTT. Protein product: CASGPLSGNTIYF. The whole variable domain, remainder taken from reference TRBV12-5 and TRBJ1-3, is DARVTQTPRHKVTEMGQEVTMRCQPILGHNTVFWYRQTMMQGLELLAYFRNRAPLDDSGMPKDRFSAEMPDATLATLKIQPSEPRDSAVYFCASGPLSGNTIYFGEGSWLTVV.

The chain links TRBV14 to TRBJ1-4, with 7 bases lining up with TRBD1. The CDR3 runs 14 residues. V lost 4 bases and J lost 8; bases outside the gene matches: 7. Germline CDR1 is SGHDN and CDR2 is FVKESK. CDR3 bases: TGTGCCAGCAGCCCGAGACAGGGAGGCGAAAAACTGTTTTTT. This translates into CASSPRQGGEKLFF.

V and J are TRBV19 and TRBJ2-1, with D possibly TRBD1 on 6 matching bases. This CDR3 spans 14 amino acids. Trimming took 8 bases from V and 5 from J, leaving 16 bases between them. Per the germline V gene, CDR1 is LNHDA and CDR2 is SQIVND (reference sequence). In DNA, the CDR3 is TGTGCCAGTCGTGGGGGCGAGGTGAACAATGAGCAGTTCTTC. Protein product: CASRGGEVNNEQFF.

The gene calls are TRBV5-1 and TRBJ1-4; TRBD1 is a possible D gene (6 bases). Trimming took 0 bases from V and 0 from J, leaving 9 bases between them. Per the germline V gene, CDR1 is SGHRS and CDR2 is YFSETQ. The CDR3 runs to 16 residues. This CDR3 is CASSLGRGSTNEKLFF. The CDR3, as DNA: TGCGCCAGCAGCTTGGGCAGGGGATCAACTAATGAAAAACTGTTTTTT.

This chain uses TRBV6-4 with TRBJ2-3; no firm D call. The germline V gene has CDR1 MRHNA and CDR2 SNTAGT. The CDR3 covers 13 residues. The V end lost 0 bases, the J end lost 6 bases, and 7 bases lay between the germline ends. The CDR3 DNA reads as TGTGCCAGCAGTGACTCGCTCGGGGATACGCAGTATTTT. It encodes CASSDSLGDTQYF.

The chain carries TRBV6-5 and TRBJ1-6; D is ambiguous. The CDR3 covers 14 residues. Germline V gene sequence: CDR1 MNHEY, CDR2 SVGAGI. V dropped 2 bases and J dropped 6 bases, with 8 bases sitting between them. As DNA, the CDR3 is TGTGCCAGCAGTTACGCGTCCCCTAATTCACCCCTCCACTTT. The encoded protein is CASSYASPNSPLHF.

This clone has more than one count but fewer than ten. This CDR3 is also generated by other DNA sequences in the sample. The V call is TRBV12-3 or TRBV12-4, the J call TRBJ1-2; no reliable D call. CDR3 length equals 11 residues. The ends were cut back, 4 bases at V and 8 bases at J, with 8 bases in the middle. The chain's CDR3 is CASSSRGGYTF. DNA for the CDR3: TGTGCCAGCAGTTCCCGGGGAGGCTACACCTTC.

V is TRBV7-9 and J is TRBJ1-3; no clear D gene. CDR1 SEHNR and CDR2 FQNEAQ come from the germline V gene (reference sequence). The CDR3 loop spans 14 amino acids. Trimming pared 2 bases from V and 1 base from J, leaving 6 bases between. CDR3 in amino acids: CASSLRSSGNTIYF. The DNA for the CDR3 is TGTGCCAGCAGCTTACGGTCTTCTGGAAACACCATATATTTT.

The CDR3 reads CASSPITGTGRINEQFF. The CDR3 DNA sequence: TGTGCCAGCAGTCCGATCACCGGGACAGGGAGAATTAATGAGCAGTTCTTC. The chain couples TRBV27 to TRBJ2-1; 9 bases match TRBD1. This CDR3 region has 17 residues. From germline, CDR1 is MNHEY and CDR2 SMNVEV (reference sequence). Unmatched junction bases numbered 15, after V lost 5 bases and J lost 7 bases.

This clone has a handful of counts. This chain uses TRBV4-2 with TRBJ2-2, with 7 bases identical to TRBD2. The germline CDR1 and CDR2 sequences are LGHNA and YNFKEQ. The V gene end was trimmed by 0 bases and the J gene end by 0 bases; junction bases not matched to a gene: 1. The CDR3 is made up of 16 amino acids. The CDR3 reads CASSQDLAANTGELFF. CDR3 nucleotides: TGTGCCAGCAGCCAAGACCTAGCGGCGAACACCGGGGAGCTGTTTTTT.

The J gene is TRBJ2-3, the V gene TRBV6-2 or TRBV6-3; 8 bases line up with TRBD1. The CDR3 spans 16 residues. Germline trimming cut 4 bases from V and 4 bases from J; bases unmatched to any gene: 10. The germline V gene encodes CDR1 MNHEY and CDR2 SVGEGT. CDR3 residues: CASSFSDRDDADTQYF. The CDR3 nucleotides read TGTGCCAGCAGTTTTTCGGACAGGGACGATGCAGATACGCAGTATTTT.

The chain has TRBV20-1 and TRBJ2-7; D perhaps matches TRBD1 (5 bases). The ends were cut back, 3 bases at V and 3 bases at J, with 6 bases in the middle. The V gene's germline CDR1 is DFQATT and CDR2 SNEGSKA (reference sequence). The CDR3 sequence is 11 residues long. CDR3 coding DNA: TGCAGTGCTAGGGACATCTACGAGCAGTACTTC. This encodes CSARDIYEQYF.